These 23 T cell receptor beta chains originate from one sample sequenced in a study of cytomegalovirus exposure and HLA in healthy donors. PCR primers comprised 60 Vbeta and 13 Jbeta primers. The table came from immunoSEQ multiplex PCR; TCRdb's copy has only in-frame clones and leaves some out. The data contain 100,000 to 150,000 clones, roughly 66% of them singletons. The sequenced sample consisted of PBMCs. The receptors originated from a man aged 55 to 70 in good health and CMV-seropositive.

The genes are TRBV9 and TRBJ1-1, with D perhaps TRBD1 (5 bases). Germline-derived CDR1 and CDR2 are SGDLS and YYNGEE. This CDR3 spans 15 amino acids. V was shortened by 6 bases and J by 1 base, with 16 bases between the two germline ends. The CDR3: CASTPFSGGNTEAFF. CDR3 nucleotide sequence: TGTGCCAGCACCCCTTTTTCGGGGGGGAACACTGAAGCTTTCTTT.

CDR3 coding DNA: TGTGCCAGCCAAATTCGGGGGACGAGGCTTCTTAACGGGAACACTGAAGCTTTCTTT. Protein: CASQIRGTRLLNGNTEAFF. The rearrangement uses TRBV28 and TRBJ1-1; tentatively, D is TRBD1 (5 bases). This CDR3 is built from 19 residues. Germline V CDR1 and CDR2: MDHEN, SYDVKM. Trimming removed 8 bases from V and 1 base from J, with 29 bases in between. The full variable domain, with the rest looked up from reference TRBV28 and TRBJ1-1, is DVKVTQSSRYLVKRTGEKVFLECVQDMDHENMFWYRQDPGLGLRLIYFSYDVKMKEKGDIPEGYSVSREKKERFSLILESASTNQTSMYLCASQIRGTRLLNGNTEAFFGQGTRLTVV.

The chain combines TRBV7-3 with TRBJ2-5; maybe TRBD1 (6 bases). CDR3 length equals 14 residues. The germline gives CDR1 SGHTA, CDR2 FQGTGA. V shed 5 bases and J shed 1 base, with 11 bases lying between them. This chain's CDR3 is CASSPVGGQETQYF. The CDR3 DNA follows: TGTGCCAGCAGCCCTGTAGGGGGCCAAGAGACCCAGTACTTC.

This sequence joins TRBV21-1 and TRBJ1-5. TRBV21-1 is listed as a pseudogene. There are 18 residues in the CDR3. The CDR3 spells CASSGGNRTYCGNQPQHF. As DNA, the CDR3 is TGTGCCAGCAGCGGCGGGAACCGGACCTATTGTGGCAATCAGCCCCAGCATTTT.

This chain uses TRBV7-9 with TRBJ1-2, with D possibly matching TRBD1 (5 bases). V lost 1 base and J lost 6, with 12 bases in between. CDR1 is SEHNR, CDR2 FQNEAQ, per germline (reference sequence). This CDR3 is built from 14 residues. Written as DNA, the CDR3 is TGTGCCAGCAGCTTAGACGGGGGTCGGAATGGCTACACCTTC. This translates into CASSLDGGRNGYTF.

The V call is TRBV28, the J call TRBJ1-4; TRBD1 matches at 9 bases. Unmatched junction bases numbered 7, after V lost 5 bases and J lost 6 bases. Germline V gene data show CDR1 as MDHEN and CDR2 as SYDVKM. This CDR3 spans 15 amino acids. The CDR3 loop is CASSAQGAVDEKLFF. DNA of the CDR3: TGTGCCAGCAGTGCACAGGGGGCGGTTGATGAAAAACTGTTTTTT. Looking up the rest from reference TRBV28 and TRBJ1-4 gives the full variable domain: DVKVTQSSRYLVKRTGEKVFLECVQDMDHENMFWYRQDPGLGLRLIYFSYDVKMKEKGDIPEGYSVSREKKERFSLILESASTNQTSMYLCASSAQGAVDEKLFFGSGTQLSVL.

The chain recombines TRBV2 with TRBJ1-4; 12 bases match TRBD1. The CDR3 has 15 residues. Germline CDR1 reads SNHLY; CDR2 reads FYNNEI. Losses at the gene ends were 6 bases for V and 10 bases for J; bases not matched to a gene: 9. The CDR3 sequence: CASRDPGQGAGKLFF. CDR3 nucleotides: TGTGCCAGCAGAGATCCGGGACAGGGGGCAGGAAAACTGTTTTTT.

As for this clone: The junction and the germline gene differ at one end; a read error may be behind it. The sample has other DNA sequences that encode this CDR3 too. The V and J genes are TRBV7-8 and TRBJ2-7; 10 bases match TRBD2. CDR1 SGHVS and CDR2 FQNEAQ come from the germline V gene. The CDR3 extends over 18 amino acids. In DNA, the CDR3 is TGCGCCAGCAGCTTATGGCTAGCGGGGGTTGGGGACTCCTACGAGCAGTACTTC. Protein sequence: CASSLWLAGVGDSYEQYF. Full variable domain (remainder filled in from reference TRBV7-8 and TRBJ2-7): GAGVSQSPRYKVAKRGQDVALRCDPISGHVSLFWYQQALGQGPEFLTYFQNEAQLDKSGLPSDRFFAERPEGSVSTLKIQRTQQEDSAVYLCASSLWLAGVGDSYEQYFGPGTRLTVT.

The chain has TRBV7-2 and TRBJ1-2; no definite D call. CDR1 is SGHTA, CDR2 FQGNSA, per germline. The V end lost 1 base, the J end lost 0 bases, and 6 bases lay between the germline ends. This CDR3 has 14 amino acids. The CDR3 DNA reads as TGTGCCAGCAGCTTAGGAGGGTCTAACTATGGCTACACCTTC. This translates into CASSLGGSNYGYTF.

The V call is TRBV30, the J call TRBJ2-1; possibly TRBD2 for D (6 bases). The germline V and J ends were trimmed by 3 bases and 10 bases, with 16 bases remaining between them. Germline V gives CDR1 GTSNPN, CDR2 SVGIG (reference sequence). The CDR3 is made up of 13 amino acids. The CDR3 reads CAWSQTRRREQFF. The CDR3 DNA reads as TGTGCCTGGAGCCAGACTAGAAGAAGAGAGCAGTTCTTC.

The J gene is TRBJ2-7, the V gene TRBV5-1; 8 bases are a match to TRBD1. The CDR3 has 13 amino acids. Germline CDR1 is SGHRS and CDR2 is YFSETQ. V lost 2 bases to trimming and J lost 5 bases; unmatched junction nucleotides: 3. The CDR3 spells CASSFSGGDEQYF. In nucleotides, the CDR3 is TGCGCCAGCAGCTTCTCAGGGGGCGACGAGCAGTACTTC.

V is TRBV2 and J is TRBJ2-5; 11 bases line up with TRBD1. Germline-derived CDR1 and CDR2 are SNHLY and FYNNEI. Unmatched junction bases numbered 4, after V lost 3 bases and J lost 4 bases. This CDR3 spans 15 amino acids. CDR3 in amino acids: CASSEEGQGGETQYF. The CDR3 DNA reads TGTGCCAGCAGTGAGGAGGGACAGGGGGGAGAGACCCAGTACTTC.

The chain has TRBV18 and TRBJ2-1; 7 nucleotides align to TRBD2. The trim removed 6 bases at V and 1 base at J, leaving 9 bases unmatched. Germline values: CDR1 KGHSH, CDR2 LQKENI. CDR3 length equals 16 residues. CDR3 in amino acids: CASSLLGGGSYNEQFF. The CDR3, as DNA: TGTGCCAGCTCCCTCTTGGGCGGGGGATCCTACAATGAGCAGTTCTTC.

The chain recombines TRBV7-9 with TRBJ2-4, with TRBD1 as a possible D gene (5 bases). Trimming cost V 5 bases and J 7 bases, with 18 bases left between them. The CDR3 spans 15 residues. Germline CDR1 reads SEHNR; CDR2 reads FQNEAQ (reference sequence). DNA for the CDR3: TGTGCCAGCAGCATGCCGACAGAAGGGTTCAACATTCAGTACTTC. It translates to CASSMPTEGFNIQYF.

The chain recombines TRBV5-6 with TRBJ2-3; 7 bases align to TRBD2. This CDR3 is 15 amino acids long. CDR1 is SGHDT, CDR2 YYEEEE, per germline. With V trimmed by 0 bases and J by 7 bases, 8 bases remained unmatched. The CDR3 spells CASSLAGGILNTQYF. The CDR3 region has the DNA TGTGCCAGCAGCTTGGCCGGGGGGATTCTTAATACGCAGTATTTT.

CDR3: CASSLHSITGELFF. The CDR3 bases are TGTGCCAGCAGCTTACATAGCATCACCGGGGAGCTGTTTTTT. The chain joins TRBV11-2 to TRBJ2-2; D remains unclear. In germline, CDR1 is SGHAT, CDR2 FQNNGV. V was clipped by 2 bases and J by 4 bases, with 8 bases between them. The CDR3 runs 14 residues. Using reference TRBV11-2 and TRBJ2-2 for the parts outside the CDR3, the full variable domain is EAGVAQSPRYKIIEKRQSVAFWCNPISGHATLYWYQQILGQGPKLLIQFQNNGVVDDSQLPKDRFSAERLKGVDSTLKIQPAKLEDSAVYLCASSLHSITGELFFGEGSRLTVL.

The rearrangement uses TRBV7-8 and TRBJ1-5, with D possibly being TRBD1 (5 bases). The CDR3 has 14 amino acids. Germline CDR1 and CDR2: SGHVS and FQNEAQ. Trimming left V 4 bases short and J 6 bases short, with 13 bases between. DNA for the CDR3: TGTGCCAGCAGCTGGGGCAGGGATAGTCAGCCCCAGCATTTT. Translated, it gives CASSWGRDSQPQHF.

This clone was seen once. This chain joins TRBV6-1 and TRBJ1-1; 7 bases agree with TRBD1. The CDR3 length is 13 residues. J lost 7 bases, V lost 6 bases, and 8 bases had no gene match. Germline CDR1 is MNHNS and CDR2 is SASEGT. CDR3 DNA sequence: TGTGCCAGCAGACTTAAGGGGACAGTTGAAGCTTTCTTT. As protein: CASRLKGTVEAFF.

The chain joins TRBV5-1 to TRBJ2-7; no definite D call. CDR1 and CDR2 (germline): SGHRS, YFSETQ. Trimming took off 6 bases at V and 7 bases at J, with 11 bases between the two ends. CDR3 length: 11 amino acids. As DNA, the CDR3 is TGCGCCAGCACCCTCAACAAGGAGCAGTACTTC. Translated: CASTLNKEQYF.

The V and J genes are TRBV5-4 and TRBJ2-1, with D possibly being TRBD2 (6 bases). V gave up 2 bases and J gave up 5 bases, with 17 bases separating them. The CDR3 consists of 16 residues. Germline V gives CDR1 SGHNT, CDR2 YYREEE (reference sequence). The CDR3 region is CASSFLRGGGNNEQFF. CDR3 in DNA: TGTGCCAGCAGCTTCTTACGGGGAGGAGGGAACAATGAGCAGTTCTTC.

The chain joins TRBV4-1 to TRBJ2-3; 14 positions match TRBD2. The CDR3 consists of 15 residues. J gave up 8 bases and V 0 bases, and 1 base lay outside the gene matches. Germline V gene data show CDR1 as MGHRA and CDR2 as YSYEKL. In nucleotides, the CDR3 is TGCGCCAGCAGCCAAGAGACTAGCGGGGGGGGTACGCAGTATTTT. This sequence encodes CASSQETSGGGTQYF.

The chain carries TRBV2 and TRBJ1-3, with 7 bases lining up with TRBD1. The V gene's germline CDR1 is SNHLY and CDR2 FYNNEI. The CDR3 is 13 residues long. V dropped 9 bases and J dropped 0; count of bases not matched to a gene: 2. CDR3: CARGTASGNTIYF. The CDR3 DNA reads TGTGCCAGAGGGACAGCCTCTGGAAACACCATATATTTT.

V and J are TRBV2 and TRBJ1-6; D ambiguous. The V gene lost 3 bases and the J gene lost 7 bases, with 13 bases spanning the gap. Germline V gene lookup returns CDR1 SNHLY and CDR2 FYNNEI. The CDR3 consists of 15 residues. DNA for the CDR3: TGTGCCAGCAGTGATTTCCCCAGAATAAATTCACCCCTCCACTTT. Translating it yields CASSDFPRINSPLHF. Looking up the rest from reference TRBV2 and TRBJ1-6 gives the full variable domain: EPEVTQTPSHQVTQMGQEVILRCVPISNHLYFYWYRQILGQKVEFLVSFYNNEISEKSEIFDDQFSVERPDGSNFTLKIRSTKLEDSAMYFCASSDFPRINSPLHFGNGTRLTVT.